This T cell receptor beta chain was obtained from a study of T cells after yellow fever vaccination. Background on the study: Preparation of the low-cell-number fractions used SMART-Seq v4 Ultra Low Input.

The authors made TCR cDNA by 5'RACE template switching, adding a universal primer site and UMIs. MiXCR was run by TCRdb on the 5' RACE reads, yielding one entry per CDR3 protein. The data contain some 350,000 distinct CDR3 sequences, approximately 4.2% of them seen just once; the ten biggest clones take up around 24%. Study conclusions and caveats: Weaker, the secondary response had a peak occurring faster, on day 5 versus 15. A small share of clonotypes appeared in both CD4 and CD8 compartments.

This CDR3 region has 13 residues. V was cut by 2 bases and J by 5 bases, with 7 bases left in between. Germline CDR1 MNHEY, CDR2 SVGAGI. With respect to this clonotype: Its cognate antigen is unknown.

The TCR originated in a man aged 18 to 29 who received the YFV17D yellow fever vaccine. V gene TRBV6-5 combines with J gene TRBJ1-5; D is ambiguous. Sequences were derived from PBMCs, sampled 5 days after the yellow fever booster vaccination. The CDR3 region has the DNA TGTGCCAGCAGTTACACCGTTTATCAGCCCCAGCATTTT. Protein product: CASSYTVYQPQHF.